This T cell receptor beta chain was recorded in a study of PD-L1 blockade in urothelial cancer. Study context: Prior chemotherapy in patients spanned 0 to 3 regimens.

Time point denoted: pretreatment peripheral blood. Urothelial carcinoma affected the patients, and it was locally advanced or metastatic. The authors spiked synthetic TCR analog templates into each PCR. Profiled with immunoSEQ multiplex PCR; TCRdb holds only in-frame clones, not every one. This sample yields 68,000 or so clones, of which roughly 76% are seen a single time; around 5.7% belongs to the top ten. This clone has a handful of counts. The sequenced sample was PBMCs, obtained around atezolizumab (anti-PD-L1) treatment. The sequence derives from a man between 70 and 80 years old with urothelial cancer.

In DNA, the CDR3 is TGTGCCTGGACGACGCAGGGTTTCGTCGACACTGAAGCTTTCTTT. Protein sequence: CAWTTQGFVDTEAFF. The V call is TRBV30, the J call TRBJ1-1, with D possibly being TRBD1 (5 bases). The CDR3 runs 15 residues. Germline lookup yields CDR1 GTSNPN and CDR2 SVGIG (reference sequence). Trimming removed 4 bases from V and 3 bases from J, with 18 bases in between.